The present T cell receptor (beta chain) was sequenced within a study of STAT3 mutations in large granular lymphocyte leukemia. Study-wide background: Roughly half the longitudinally sequenced T-LGLL patients had canonical STAT3 mutations. Study-level points and caveats: At least one immunodominant TCR beta clonotype appeared in every T-cell large granular lymphocyte leukemia patient. TCR clonotype switching after therapy occurred in about 35% of the 18 patients. Sampling intervals varied between patients and samples.

Germline CDR1 and CDR2: PRHDT and FYEKMQ (reference sequence). The CDR3 totals 17 residues. With 4 bases clipped from V and 0 bases from J, the junction kept 6 bases outside the gene matches. Average productive template count per sample was roughly 40,000. Profiling relied on immunoSEQ multiplex PCR, and the TCRdb table lists in-frame clones only, not all of them. The profile covers 15,000 or so clones, with 84% appearing a single time and approximately 8.1% taken by the ten largest. As concerns this clone: Its antigen is unknown.

This chain links TRBV13 with TRBJ2-6; TRBD2 aligns across 7 bases. This receptor was identified in a man aged 50 or older with T-cell large granular lymphocyte leukemia. Some clones in this sample may be carry-over from other donors' samples. Input material: peripheral blood mononuclear cells. Here the CDR3 reads CASSYWGGFSGANVLTF. The CDR3 bases are TGTGCCAGCAGCTACTGGGGGGGATTCTCTGGGGCCAACGTCCTGACTTTC.